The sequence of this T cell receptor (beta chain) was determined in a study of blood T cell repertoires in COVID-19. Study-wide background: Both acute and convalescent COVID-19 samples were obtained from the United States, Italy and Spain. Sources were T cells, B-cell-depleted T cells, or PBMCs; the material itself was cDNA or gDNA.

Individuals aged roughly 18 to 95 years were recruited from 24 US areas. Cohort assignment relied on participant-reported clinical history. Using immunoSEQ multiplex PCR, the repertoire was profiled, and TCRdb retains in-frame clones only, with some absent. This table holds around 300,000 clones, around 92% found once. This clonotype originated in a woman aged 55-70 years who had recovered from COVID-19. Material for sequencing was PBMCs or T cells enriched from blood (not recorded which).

This CDR3 is CASSPRTAGELFF. DNA of the CDR3: TGTGCCAGCAGCCCGCGGACAGCCGGGGAGCTGTTTTTT. This chain connects TRBV14 to TRBJ2-2, with D perhaps matching TRBD1 (6 bases). Per germline, CDR1 SGHDN and CDR2 FVKESK. This CDR3 is 13 amino acids long. Deletions cut 4 bases from V and 6 bases from J, with 9 bases between.